The 10 T cell receptor beta chains in this list originate from one sample, sequenced in a study of cytomegalovirus exposure and HLA in healthy donors. Researchers ran the PCR with 60 Vbeta and 13 Jbeta primers. Sequencing used immunoSEQ multiplex PCR; TCRdb keeps in-frame clones, though not all of them. This repertoire shows around 200,000 clones, under 85% found once; its top ten account for about 10%. Sequencing was performed on PBMCs. Every receptor here comes from a woman between 50 and 59 years old in good health and CMV-seropositive.

The CDR3 DNA reads TGTGCCAGCAGTGAAACCTGGACAGCTGCAACTAATGAAAAACTGTTTTTT. It encodes CASSETWTAATNEKLFF. This rearrangement joins TRBV6-1 to TRBJ1-4, with D perhaps TRBD1 (6 bases). The length of the CDR3 is 17 residues. The ends were cut back, 2 bases at V and 0 bases at J, with 13 bases in the middle. Per germline, CDR1 MNHNS and CDR2 SASEGT.

The rearrangement links TRBV10-3 to TRBJ1-3; 7 bases align to TRBD1. The V segment lost 6 bases and the J segment 3 bases; nucleotides outside the gene matches: 8. This CDR3 spans 15 amino acids. CDR1 and CDR2 (germline): ENHRY, SYGVKD. For the CDR3, the DNA is TGTGCCATCAGCGAGGGACAGCTGATTGGAAACACCATATATTTT. Its translation: CAISEGQLIGNTIYF.

This clone was detected a few times. This chain joins TRBV18 and TRBJ1-2; weak D call: TRBD1 (5 bases). V was pared by 1 base and J by 4 bases, with 10 bases between. Germline lookup yields CDR1 KGHSH and CDR2 LQKENI. This CDR3 spans 14 amino acids. In DNA, the CDR3 is TGTGCCAGCTCACCACGAAGACAGCCCTATGGCTACACCTTC. The encoded protein is CASSPRRQPYGYTF.

The V and J genes are TRBV19 and TRBJ1-1; TRBD1 is a possible D gene (6 bases). Per the germline V gene, CDR1 is LNHDA and CDR2 is SQIVND (reference sequence). The CDR3 sequence is 15 residues long. V lost 8 bases and J 1 base, leaving 17 bases between the germline ends. CDR3 residues: CASSWDIRPNTEAFF. The CDR3 region has the DNA TGTGCCAGTTCCTGGGACATAAGACCGAACACTGAAGCTTTCTTT.

This chain uses TRBV7-2 with TRBJ1-2; 9 bases are shared with TRBD1. The CDR3 sequence is 16 residues long. Trimming cost V 5 bases and J 4 bases; bases outside gene matches: 11. CDR1 and CDR2 (germline): SGHTA, FQGNSA. DNA of the CDR3: TGTGCCAGCAGCCCAGATACAGGGGGCTCCCGCTATGGCTACACCTTC. Its protein is CASSPDTGGSRYGYTF.

The chain joins TRBV7-9 to TRBJ1-2; D might be TRBD1 (5 bases). V lost 1 base, J lost 7 bases, and 16 bases lay in between. This CDR3 spans 15 amino acids. The germline V gene has CDR1 SEHNR and CDR2 FQNEAQ (reference sequence). The CDR3 region has the DNA TGTGCCAGCAGCTTAGAGTGGGGGGAAGTCTCTGGCTACACCTTC. It encodes CASSLEWGEVSGYTF.

The rearrangement uses TRBV29-1 and TRBJ2-3; 7 nucleotides align to TRBD2. The germline V gene has CDR1 SQVTM and CDR2 ANQGSEA. The CDR3 spans 12 residues. Losses at the gene ends were 6 bases for V and 3 bases for J; bases not matched to a gene: 3. CDR3 sequence (DNA): TGCAGCGTAGGGAGGGTGACAGATACGCAGTATTTT. Amino acid sequence: CSVGRVTDTQYF.

The rearrangement uses TRBV28 and TRBJ2-7, with 10 positions matching TRBD1. CDR1 and CDR2 (germline): MDHEN, SYDVKM. With 4 bases clipped from V and 4 bases from J, the junction kept 1 base outside the gene matches. The CDR3 consists of 13 residues. The CDR3 here is CASSSGQGYEQYF. The CDR3 DNA reads as TGTGCCAGCAGTTCGGGACAGGGGTACGAGCAGTACTTC.

This chain joins TRBV5-6 and TRBJ2-7; D not certain. With 0 bases removed from V and 2 bases from J, the gap between germline ends came to 6 bases. The CDR3 has 13 residues. CDR1 and CDR2 (germline): SGHDT, YYEEEE. The CDR3 DNA sequence: TGTGCCAGCAGCTTGGACTCACCCTACGAGCAGTACTTC. Its protein is CASSLDSPYEQYF. Together with reference TRBV5-6 and TRBJ2-7, the CDR3 gives the full variable domain: DAGVTQSPTHLIKTRGQQVTLRCSPKSGHDTVSWYQQALGQGPQFIFQYYEEEERQRGNFPDRFSGHQFPNYSSELNVNALLLGDSALYLCASSLDSPYEQYFGPGTRLTVT.

V usage is TRBV4-3 and J usage is TRBJ1-2; 9 bases are shared with TRBD1. This CDR3 spans 14 amino acids. After removal of 4 bases from V and 2 bases from J, the junction contained 2 bases not matched to a gene. Germline lookup yields CDR1 LGHNA and CDR2 YSLEER. The CDR3 bases are TGCGCCAGCAGCCGAGACAGGGGGAACTATGGCTACACCTTC. It codes for CASSRDRGNYGYTF.